This T cell receptor beta chain was obtained from a study of cytomegalovirus exposure and HLA in healthy donors (dated by TCRdb to 2016 to 2017). Background for the entire study: According to an earlier analysis of a few hundred of the donors, 150 million to 200 million T cells yielded 90 million to 130 million unique TCR beta sequences and 276 Gb of sequence data. Roughly 300 gigabases of sequencing data and 70 million to 100 million unique TCR sequences made up an early release that covered 500 to 650 HLA-typed donors. The genetic ancestry cluster associated with self-reported Caucasian donors included about 84% of the 300 to 450 genotyped donors. The study was designed to test whether signatures of past pathogen exposure could be identified by cataloging public T cell receptors. The study profiled the T cell repertoires of hundreds of subjects by immunosequencing and related them to cytomegalovirus serostatus. A separate validation cohort of roughly 120 different subjects was used in addition to the approximately 670-subject first cohort. High-throughput TCR immunosequencing, statistical association of individual TCRs with disease status, and machine learning were combined to predict cytomegalovirus infection status. To study patterns of TCR occurrence, a later analysis re-analyzed previously published TCR beta repertoires from 500 to 850 donors and added high-resolution HLA genotyping. The later analysis used no new phenotypic data to find candidate immune exposures, relying instead on TCR beta sequences and their occurrence across donors. An earlier analysis of some 500 of the donors used high-throughput TCR beta sequencing to judge whether each TCR beta V gene segment behaved as functional or pseudogenic. Donor age, sex, ethnicity and CMV serostatus were compiled alongside the repertoire data. In a later genetic analysis, genome-wide SNP genotypes for about three fifths of the roughly 670 donors were used, and that subset was treated as a discovery cohort. Every repertoire in the discovery cohort had been generated on one and the same sequencing platform. Both class I and class II loci were covered by HLA typing, at four-digit resolution. Typing coverage varied by locus: roughly 620-640 donors for A, B, C, DRB1 and DQB1; roughly 510 for DQA1; approximately 610 for DPA1; roughly 470 for DPB1. About 5 DR-DQ haplotypes were handled as single units for association and clustering, since linkage in the cohort was strong. Across under 500 genotyped donors of the cohort, an average of approximately 220,000 unique TCR beta nucleotide sequences per donor were sequenced, and 15% to 20% of those sequences were non-productive. The paper as a whole reports these results and caveats: Presence/absence analyses assumed roughly uniform sequencing depth across donors, an assumption that may not hold. The 87-base-pair reads could not distinguish some IMGT-functional V segments, including TRBV6-2 and TRBV6-3, so those segments were excluded. Only TCR beta chains were sequenced in this cohort, and the absence of alpha or paired-chain data limited detectable features. A later analysis associated 17,000 or so TCR beta sequences with specific HLA alleles at a false discovery rate of 0.05. Compared with equally common non-associated chains, HLA-associated TCR beta chains in a later analysis were more clonally expanded and had lower generation probabilities. In an earlier analysis of 587 of the donors, most TCR beta V segments appeared in productive rearrangements about 87% or about 30% of the time, broadly matching IMGT annotations. A later genetic analysis reported fewer N-insertions in productive TCRs among donors in an Asian-associated ancestry cluster than the 666-donor mean. Because some donors lacked HLA typing at each locus, the association tests relied only on the typed subset. Correlated functional status among segregating V segments might be attributable to linkage disequilibrium, but an unknown experimental factor could not be ruled out. In vitro tests confirmed that a few of the cytomegalovirus-associated TCR beta chains recognize cytomegalovirus antigens. The authors suggested that the approach could potentially be generalized to other disease states and immunological phenotypes. Immune exposure information for the cohort was limited to CMV serostatus. V-gene and J-gene trimming of TCR beta chains was associated with a missense DCLRE1C variant in a later genetic analysis, and the association was replicated in an independent cohort. While some public TCRs were present in many individuals, most TCR sequences turned up only very rarely across donors. A group of highly shared sequence variants was considered likely to be a technical artifact of the sequencing pipeline. The study listed around 160 TCR beta chains as associated with cytomegalovirus. A later analysis reported that several top co-occurrence clusters appeared linked to parvovirus B19, influenza, CMV and Epstein-Barr virus. Strong co-occurrence of HLA alleles, especially DR and DQ, made assigning TCR associations to individual alleles difficult. According to a later analysis, TCR association rates differed among HLA loci, with DRB1 alleles showing the most associated TCRs and HLA-C alleles showing the fewest. A further reported finding was that TCR beta sequences accurately predicted the HLA-A and HLA-B alleles for most subjects in the first cohort. The classifier was reported to diagnose cytomegalovirus status with high specificity and sensitivity in both the original cohort and the validation cohort. The earlier analysis of some 540 of the donors excluded approximately 15 rarely observed V segments, including chromosome 9 orphons, because counts were too low. A later analysis found that most CMV-associated TCR beta chains appeared HLA-restricted, with HLA associations seemingly driven largely by CMV exposure.

The trim is 3 bases for V and 1 base for J, with a gap of 13 bases between the germline ends. The germline V gene (reference sequence) provides CDR1 GTSNPN and CDR2 SVGIG. The CDR3, from cysteine to phenylalanine, totals 15 residues. Only the CDR3 region is kept as DNA, spanning 45 bases read in frame from base 1. Concerning this clone: Its antigen has not been determined. The input lacks base qualities; no much larger clone sits a single base away.

The receptor library was made with the immunoSEQ multiplex PCR assay. The multiplex PCR relied on a mix of 60 forward primers for TCR Vbeta segments and 13 reverse primers for TCR Jbeta segments. A multiplex PCR assay on genomic DNA amplified the CDR3 region of rearranged TCR beta genes. On the Illumina HiSeq System, the amplified TCR beta libraries were sequenced as 87-base-pair reads. The paper's data handling went like this. In a later analysis, 77 million or so unique TCR beta chains were counted across the 650 to 750 repertoires, and around 10 million of these chains were shared by at least two donors. To remove PCR and sequencing errors, raw reads were error-corrected and collapsed into unique sequences using a nearest-neighbor algorithm that merged closely related sequences. V, D and J gene segments were assigned by aligning CDR3 sequences to IMGT reference sequences. For a sequence to be retained, a match of at least six nucleotides was required to both a V gene segment and a J gene segment. A rearrangement counted as productive if the CDR3 had no stop codons and remained in frame with V and J, and every other rearrangement counted as non-productive. Following IMGT convention, CDR3 was defined as the stretch from the second conserved V-encoded cysteine to the conserved J-encoded phenylalanine. The earlier analysis of 587 of the donors excluded any sequence lacking an unambiguous match to a single V gene segment. An earlier analysis of a few hundred of the donors classified V segments as functional when productive rearrangements were above 56.7% and as segregating when the standard deviation between donors was above 5%. To diagnose cytomegalovirus status from the catalog of TCR beta chain sequences, a statistical classification framework was built. In a later analysis, TCR nucleotide sequences were compared against IMGT/GENE-DB human TR gene sequences so that V and J genes could be assigned. A later analysis assigned CDR3 sequences and most-parsimonious VDJ recombination scenarios with the TCRdist pipeline. In a later analysis, each TCR beta chain was defined by its CDR3 amino acid sequence together with its V-gene family, and reads lacking a unique V-gene family were excluded. A later analysis removed 592 highly shared, low-generation-probability nucleotide sequences to deal with suspected cross-contamination and a sequencing artifact. For each public chain, a later analysis derived a clonal expansion index from normalized ranks of inferred template counts within each repertoire. In a later analysis, generation probabilities were computed using a VDJ recombination model fitted to out-of-frame rearrangements, and the results were checked against IGoR. In a later analysis, TCR-TCR, TCR-HLA and TCR-CMV co-occurrence was scored with hypergeometric tests, and a repertoire-size bias correction was applied to TCR pairs. To estimate false discovery rates, a later analysis permuted the HLA or CMV assignments 20 times. A later analysis grouped co-occurring TCRs with DBSCAN, adding TCRdist sequence similarity when clustering within HLA-allele-positive subsets. Repertoires with fewer than 30,000 or more than 120,000 public chains were left out of co-occurrence clustering, as were five repertoires with anomalous nucleotide sharing. TCRdb's version of the immuneACCESS table is confined to in-frame rearrangements and falls short of the full clone set. An unresolved V gene accounts for under half of the shortfall where checked; the remainder is of unknown origin. The DNA gave D and trimming, while V, J and clone size come from that table. Within this sample are some 270,000 clones, with around 90% of them counted one time only. In total, the top ten clones hold roughly 1.5% of the sample.

The cohort was made up of about 610 healthy bone marrow donors. All cohort members were sampled while nominally healthy, although unrecorded immune exposures were likely present. The donor was CMV seronegative and was included in the group of 352 seronegative cohort members. Every donor gave a peripheral blood sample, and the peripheral blood mononuclear cells from that sample were used for TCR beta sequencing. The Qiagen DNeasy Blood Extraction Kit was used to extract genomic DNA from the blood cell samples. This chain joins TRBV30 to TRBJ1-5; TRBD1 is a possible D gene, resting on 6 matching bases. The origin of this receptor is a girl aged 2 to 9 in good health and CMV-seronegative. Sequencing was done on a sample of PBMCs. In nucleotide form, the sequence is TGTGCCTGGAGCTCCAGGGACACGAGCAATCAGCCCCAGCATTTT. The translation is CAWSSRDTSNQPQHF. Beyond the CDR3, the reference TRBV30 and TRBJ1-5 genes provide the residues; the full variable domain reads: SQTIHQWPATLVQPVGSPLSLECTVEGTSNPNLYWYRQAAGRGLQLLFYSVGIGQISSEVPQNLSASRPQDRQFILSSKKLLLSDSGFYLCAWSSRDTSNQPQHFGDGTRLSIL.